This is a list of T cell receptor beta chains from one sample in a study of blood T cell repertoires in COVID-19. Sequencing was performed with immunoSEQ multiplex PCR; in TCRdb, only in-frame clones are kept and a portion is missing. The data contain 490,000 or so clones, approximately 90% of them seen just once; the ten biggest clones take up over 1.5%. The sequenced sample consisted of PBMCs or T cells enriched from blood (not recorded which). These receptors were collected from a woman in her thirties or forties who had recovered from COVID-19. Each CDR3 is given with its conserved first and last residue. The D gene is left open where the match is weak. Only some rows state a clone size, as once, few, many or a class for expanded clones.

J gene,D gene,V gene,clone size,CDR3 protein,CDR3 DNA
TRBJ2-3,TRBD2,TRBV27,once,CASSFTGGADTQYF,TGTGCCAGCAGTTTTACGGGGGGAGCAGATACGCAGTATTTT
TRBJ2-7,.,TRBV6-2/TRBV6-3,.,CASSYSHRAYEQYF,TGTGCCAGCAGTTACTCGCACAGGGCCTACGAGCAGTACTTC
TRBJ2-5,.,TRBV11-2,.,CASSSRGSLIVETQYF,TGTGCCAGCAGTTCCCGGGGGAGTCTCATCGTGGAGACCCAGTACTTC
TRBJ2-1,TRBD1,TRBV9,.,CASSEGTGGYNEQFF,TGTGCCAGCAGCGAGGGGACAGGGGGATACAATGAGCAGTTCTTC
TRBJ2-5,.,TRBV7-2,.,CASSHREETQYF,TGTGCCAGCAGCCACAGGGAGGAGACCCAGTACTTC
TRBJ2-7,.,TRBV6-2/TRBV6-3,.,CASSPLDEQYF,TGTGCCAGCAGTCCCTTAGACGAGCAGTACTTC
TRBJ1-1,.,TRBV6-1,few,CASSEARGTEAFF,TGTGCCAGCAGTGAAGCCAGGGGCACTGAAGCTTTCTTT
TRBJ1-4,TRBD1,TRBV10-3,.,CAISALDREKLFF,TGTGCCATCAGTGCCTTGGACAGGGAAAAACTGTTTTTT
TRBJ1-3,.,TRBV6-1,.,CASSELGQAGNTIYF,TGTGCCAGCAGTGAACTGGGTCAGGCCGGAAACACCATATATTTT
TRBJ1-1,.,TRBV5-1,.,CASSLVGELIAFF,TGCGCCAGCAGCTTGGTCGGGGAACTGATAGCTTTCTTT
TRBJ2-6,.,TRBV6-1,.,CASSVPGLPSSGANVLTF,TGTGCCAGCAGTGTCCCGGGACTGCCGAGCTCTGGGGCCAACGTCCTGACTTTC
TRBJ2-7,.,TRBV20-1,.,CSASPPARPYEQYF,TGCAGTGCTAGTCCTCCGGCTAGGCCCTACGAGCAGTACTTC
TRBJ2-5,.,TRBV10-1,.,CASSARGPETQYF,TGCGCCAGCAGCGCCAGGGGTCCTGAGACCCAGTACTTC
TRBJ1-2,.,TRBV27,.,CASSLSASGWHYGYTF,TGTGCCAGCAGTTTATCGGCATCAGGGTGGCACTATGGCTACACCTTC
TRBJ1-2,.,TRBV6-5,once,CASSRGYYGYTF,TGTGCCAGCTCCAGGGGATACTATGGCTACACCTTC
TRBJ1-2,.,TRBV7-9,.,CASSPTGTIGYTF,TGTGCCAGCAGCCCTACAGGGACTATCGGCTACACCTTC
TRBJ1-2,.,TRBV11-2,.,CASSLVAAGRQDGYTF,TGTGCCAGCAGCTTAGTCGCGGCAGGGCGTCAGGATGGCTACACCTTC
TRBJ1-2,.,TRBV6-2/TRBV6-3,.,CASSYPGSPYGYTF,TGTGCCAGCAGTTACCCAGGGTCCCCTTATGGCTACACCTTC
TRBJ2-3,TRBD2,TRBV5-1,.,CASSPGGLAGDTQYF,TGCGCCAGCAGCCCGGGTGGACTAGCTGGAGATACGCAGTATTTT
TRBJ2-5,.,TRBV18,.,CASSPPDRGQETQYF,TGTGCCAGCTCACCACCGGACCGGGGGCAAGAGACCCAGTACTTC
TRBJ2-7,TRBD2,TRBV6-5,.,CASSYSWTSGISEQYF,TGTGCCAGCAGTTACTCGTGGACTAGCGGGATTAGCGAGCAGTACTTC
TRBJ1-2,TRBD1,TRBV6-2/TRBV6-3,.,CASSYSNHRGRSNYGYTF,TGTGCCAGCAGTTACTCGAATCACAGGGGGAGATCTAACTATGGCTACACCTTC
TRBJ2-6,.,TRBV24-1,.,CATSDTGAGANVLTF,TGTGCCACCAGTGATACGGGTGCTGGGGCCAACGTCCTGACTTTC
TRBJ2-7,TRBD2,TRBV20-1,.,CSASSGTPYEQYF,TGCAGTGCTAGTAGCGGGACCCCCTACGAGCAGTACTTC
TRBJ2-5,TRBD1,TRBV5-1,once,CASSSATGEETQYF,TGCGCCAGCAGTTCCGCGACAGGGGAAGAGACCCAGTACTTC
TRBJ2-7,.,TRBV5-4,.,CASKEGIASYEQYF,TGTGCCAGCAAAGAGGGCATAGCCTCCTACGAGCAGTACTTC